This paragraph covers one T cell receptor (beta chain) sequence. What it binds is unknown. Using immunoSEQ multiplex PCR, the repertoire was profiled, and TCRdb retains in-frame clones only, with some absent. The sample has some 250,000 clones, approximately 88% seen once. Treatment specified: about 20 received Ad26.COV2.S at low or high dose, single or two shots; 5 received placebo; per-sample allocation not given. Sample collection was performed on day 63 after the first vaccine or placebo injection. The entry originates in a study of Ad26.COV2.S vaccination and SARS-CoV-2 variants. Looking at the study overall: Enrolled in COV1001, the donor was in the Ad26.COV2.S trial arm, which received the vaccine.

Study-wide results and caveats: Among vaccine recipients, spike-specific TCR breadth exceeded that of placebo recipients.

This TCR was recovered from a person aged 18-65 years who received the Ad26.COV2.S COVID-19 vaccine or a placebo. The material was peripheral blood, obtained in a trial of Ad26.COV2.S vaccine versus placebo.

CDR3 protein: CASSSELGQDVSPRGYTF. The CDR3 DNA reads as TGCGCCAGCAGCTCGGAGCTGGGACAGGACGTATCCCCGCGCGGCTACACCTTC. The chain employs TRBV5-1 and TRBJ1-2; TRBD1 matches 8 bases. The J segment lost 8 bases and the V segment lost 3 bases, leaving 21 bases of the junction unmatched. This CDR3 contains 18 residues. Germline CDR1 is SGHRS and CDR2 is YFSETQ.